What follows is one T cell receptor beta chain and its context. This sample stems from a study of blood T cell repertoires in COVID-19. Overall study context: Material from acute and convalescent COVID-19 was sourced from the United States, Italy and Spain.

Original data processing: Reference gene primer amplification gave estimated nucleated cell counts. Assay: immunoSEQ multiplex PCR; the TCRdb copy retains only in-frame clones and omits some. The DNA gave D and trimming, while V, J and clone size come from that table. The profile covers 60,000 to 90,000 clones, with roughly 84% appearing a single time and around 3.4% taken by the ten largest. This CDR3 is 16 amino acids long. Germline lookup yields CDR1 MNHEY and CDR2 SMNVEV (reference sequence). Trimming removed 6 bases from V and 1 base from J, with 13 bases in between. This receptor was taken from a man aged 50 to 60 with acute or convalescent COVID-19. The sequenced sample was peripheral blood. The chain combines TRBV27 with TRBJ1-6, with D perhaps matching TRBD1 (5 bases). CDR3 bases: TGTGCCAGCAGGTCAGGGTTGGGGTCCTATAATTCACCCCTCCACTTT. It is translated as CASRSGLGSYNSPLHF.